Listed here are 30 T cell receptor beta chains from one sample, sequenced in a study of shared clonotypes between healthy human individuals. Method: immunoSEQ multiplex PCR; TCRdb's copy keeps in-frame clones and lacks some. The data contain around 2.3 million clones, approximately 96% of them singletons. Sequencing input: naive CD4+ T cells sorted from blood. Indicated subset: CD45RA+ positively selected. These receptors were collected from a man younger than 35 in good health.

The genes are TRBV28 and TRBJ2-7, with unresolved D. CDR3 length equals 14 residues. V was clipped by 7 bases and J by 2 bases, with 15 bases between them. The germline V gene encodes CDR1 MDHEN and CDR2 SYDVKM. The CDR3 DNA reads TGTGCCAGCAACTTGACCCCCTCCACCTACGAGCAGTACTTC. Amino acids: CASNLTPSTYEQYF.

This chain connects TRBV15 to TRBJ1-1, with 7 bases identical to TRBD1. The CDR3 length is 12 residues. Losses at the gene ends were 5 bases for V and 5 bases for J; bases not matched to a gene: 2. Germline CDR1 is LNHNV and CDR2 is YYDKDF (reference sequence). This CDR3 is CATSQGGTEAFF. CDR3 nucleotides: TGTGCCACCAGCCAGGGGGGGACTGAAGCTTTCTTT.

The chain carries TRBV7-8 and TRBJ2-1; 12 bases fit TRBD2. CDR3 length: 17 residues. CDR1 and CDR2 from the germline V gene are SGHVS and FQNEAQ. The V segment lost 1 base and the J segment 7 bases; nucleotides outside the gene matches: 8. Written as DNA, the CDR3 is TGTGCCAGCAGCTTAGTTCGTCTAGCGGGAGGGAGGAATGAGCAGTTCTTC. As protein: CASSLVRLAGGRNEQFF.

This clone appeared a single time. The genes are TRBV14 and TRBJ2-3, with D maybe TRBD2 (6 bases). Germline lookup yields CDR1 SGHDN and CDR2 FVKESK. CDR3 length equals 14 residues. V was cut by 3 bases and J by 2 bases, with 9 bases left in between. The CDR3 DNA reads TGTGCCAGCAGCCAGACTAGGTTCACAGATACGCAGTATTTT. It codes for CASSQTRFTDTQYF.

Here the CDR3 DNA reads TGTGCCTGGAGTGTTCAACTAGCGGGAGCCGTCGGGGAGCTGTTTTTT. Translating it yields CAWSVQLAGAVGELFF. This rearrangement joins TRBV30 to TRBJ2-2, with TRBD2 matching over 11 bases. Unmatched junction bases numbered 7, after V lost 0 bases and J lost 7 bases. The CDR3 spans 16 residues. From germline, CDR1 is GTSNPN and CDR2 SVGIG (reference sequence).

Remarks on this clone: The same CDR3 is also encoded by other DNA sequences in this sample. The genes are TRBV5-1 and TRBJ1-1, with 8 bases aligning to TRBD1. This CDR3 spans 15 amino acids. The germline V gene encodes CDR1 SGHRS and CDR2 YFSETQ. J gave up 0 bases and V 0 bases, and 1 base lay outside the gene matches. CDR3 nucleotide sequence: TGCGCCAGCAGCTTGGACAGGGGGTTGAACACTGAAGCTTTCTTT. Protein product: CASSLDRGLNTEAFF.

The V and J genes are TRBV4-1 and TRBJ2-7; D is ambiguous. CDR1 MGHRA and CDR2 YSYEKL come from the germline V gene. The V end was cut by 2 bases, the J end by 4 bases, with 9 bases between. The CDR3 extends over 13 amino acids. Here the CDR3 reads CASSQRLEYEQYF. For the CDR3, the DNA is TGCGCCAGCAGCCAAAGGCTTGAGTACGAGCAGTACTTC.

The rearrangement uses TRBV10-3 and TRBJ2-1; D is perhaps TRBD2 (6 bases). V lost 11 bases and J 4 bases, leaving 15 bases between the germline ends. In germline, CDR1 is ENHRY, CDR2 SYGVKD. The CDR3 totals 13 residues. CDR3 region: CASAGTIYNEQFF. As DNA, the CDR3 is TGTGCCTCAGCGGGCACGATATACAATGAGCAGTTCTTC.

The chain recombines TRBV11-2 with TRBJ2-3, with a possible D match to TRBD2 (6 bases). The V end lost 1 base, the J end lost 0 bases, and 14 bases lay between the germline ends. The length of the CDR3 is 17 residues. The germline V gene encodes CDR1 SGHAT and CDR2 FQNNGV. The CDR3 loop is CASSLGASEASTDTQYF. CDR3 in DNA: TGTGCCAGCAGCTTAGGGGCTAGCGAGGCTAGCACAGATACGCAGTATTTT.

Comment on this clone: Distinct nucleotide sequences in the sample also encode this CDR3. The chain links TRBV4-3 to TRBJ2-6; D is possibly TRBD1 or TRBD2 (5 bases each). The V end was cut by 0 bases, the J end by 0 bases, with 6 bases between. Germline values: CDR1 LGHNA, CDR2 YSLEER. CDR3 length: 16 amino acids. The CDR3 loop is CASSQERGSGANVLTF. DNA for the CDR3: TGCGCCAGCAGCCAAGAGAGGGGCTCTGGGGCCAACGTCCTGACTTTC.

In the case of this clone: Other DNA sequences of this sample code for an identical CDR3. The chain carries TRBV7-9 and TRBJ1-1; no clear D gene. Germline CDR1 reads SEHNR; CDR2 reads FQNEAQ (reference sequence). The CDR3 consists of 13 residues. V was trimmed by 1 base and J by 2 bases, leaving 5 bases between them. The CDR3 here is CASSLVLNTEAFF. CDR3 bases: TGTGCCAGCAGCTTAGTCCTCAACACTGAAGCTTTCTTT. The full variable domain, completed using reference TRBV7-9 and TRBJ1-1, is DTGVSQNPRHKITKRGQNVTFRCDPISEHNRLYWYRQTLGQGPEFLTYFQNEAQLEKSRLLSDRFSAERPKGSFSTLEIQRTEQGDSAMYLCASSLVLNTEAFFGQGTRLTVV.

This clone came up a few times. The chain has TRBV6-1 and TRBJ1-6; 8 bases agree with TRBD1. Trimming removed 4 bases from V and 7 bases from J; junction bases left unmatched: 12. The CDR3 contains 17 residues. CDR1 MNHNS and CDR2 SASEGT come from the germline V gene. The CDR3 DNA is TGTGCCAGCAGTGCTACGTCCGGACAGGGACCGAATTCACCCCTCCACTTT. It encodes CASSATSGQGPNSPLHF.

This sequence joins TRBV5-1 and TRBJ2-2, with 9 bases lining up with TRBD1. CDR3 length: 15 amino acids. Germline loops: CDR1 SGHRS, CDR2 YFSETQ. V shed 5 bases and J 4 bases; nucleotides not matched to a gene: 6. The CDR3 region has the DNA TGCGCCAGCAGTAACCGGGACAGGGCCACCGGGGAGCTGTTTTTT. This sequence encodes CASSNRDRATGELFF. Looking up the rest from reference TRBV5-1 and TRBJ2-2 gives the full variable domain: KAGVTQTPRYLIKTRGQQVTLSCSPISGHRSVSWYQQTPGQGLQFLFEYFSETQRNKGNFPGRFSGRQFSNSRSEMNVSTLELGDSALYLCASSNRDRATGELFFGEGSRLTVL.

In regard to this clone: Mismatch with germline at one junction end may stem from a read error. The gene calls are TRBV7-7 and TRBJ2-5, with 7 bases lining up with TRBD1. Germline CDR1 is SSHAT and CDR2 is FNYEAQ (reference sequence). The CDR3 extends over 14 amino acids. The CDR3 sequence is CASSSPGGRETQYF. CDR3 DNA sequence: TGTGCTAGCAGCTCCCCAGGGGGACGGGAGACCCAGTACTTC.

This clone has just one count. The rearrangement uses TRBV7-9 and TRBJ2-1; D is undetermined. The CDR3 has 12 amino acids. The germline V and J ends were trimmed by 5 bases and 8 bases, with 10 bases remaining between them. Germline V gene data show CDR1 as SEHNR and CDR2 as FQNEAQ (reference sequence). This chain's CDR3 is CASSQYKDEQFF. Written as DNA, the CDR3 is TGTGCCAGCAGCCAATATAAGGATGAGCAGTTCTTC.

The chain combines TRBV19 with TRBJ1-5, with TRBD1 as a possible D gene (6 bases). Deletions cut 6 bases from V and 1 base from J, with 13 bases between. CDR3 length: 15 residues. Germline V gene lookup returns CDR1 LNHDA and CDR2 SQIVND (reference sequence). CDR3 sequence (DNA): TGTGCCAGTAGAGGGGAAGGGGGAAGCAATCAGCCCCAGCATTTT. It encodes CASRGEGGSNQPQHF.

V usage is TRBV9 and J usage is TRBJ2-4; 9 bases are a match to TRBD2. CDR1 is SGDLS, CDR2 YYNGEE, per germline. Trimming cost V 4 bases and J 8 bases; bases outside gene matches: 10. The CDR3 sequence is 15 residues long. The CDR3 loop reads CASSPAGTSNDIQYF. In nucleotides, the CDR3 is TGTGCCAGCAGCCCTGCCGGGACTAGCAACGACATTCAGTACTTC. The entire variable domain, with the rest obtained from reference TRBV9 and TRBJ2-4, is as follows: DSGVTQTPKHLITATGQRVTLRCSPRSGDLSVYWYQQSLDQGLQFLIQYYNGEERAKGNILERFSAQQFPDLHSELNLSSLELGDSALYFCASSPAGTSNDIQYFGAGTRLSVL.

This chain uses TRBV18 with TRBJ2-7; D ambiguous. CDR1 is KGHSH, CDR2 LQKENI, per germline. Trimming took off 3 bases at V and 5 bases at J, with 11 bases between the two ends. The CDR3 contains 13 residues. CDR3: CASSPGGWNEQYF. The CDR3 coding sequence is TGTGCCAGCTCACCTGGCGGATGGAACGAGCAGTACTTC.

This clone showed up just once. J is TRBJ2-7 and V is TRBV29-1; tentatively, D is TRBD2 (6 bases). This CDR3 is 15 amino acids long. V dropped 6 bases and J dropped 0 bases, with 18 bases sitting between them. Germline V gene data show CDR1 as SQVTM and CDR2 as ANQGSEA. The CDR3 here is CSVSGGPGSSYEQYF. CDR3 nucleotides: TGCAGCGTCTCTGGAGGGCCGGGCAGCTCCTACGAGCAGTACTTC.

A word on this clone: Distinct nucleotide sequences in the sample also encode this CDR3. The rearrangement links TRBV18 to TRBJ2-7; 7 bases align to TRBD2. CDR3 length: 14 amino acids. CDR1 KGHSH and CDR2 LQKENI come from the germline V gene. The junction had 4 bases not matched to a gene; V was cut back by 3 bases and J by 2 bases. The CDR3 region has the DNA TGTGCCAGCTCACCGCGGGGGTTACCCTACGAGCAGTACTTC. Amino acids: CASSPRGLPYEQYF.

This sequence joins TRBV10-2 and TRBJ1-1, with 7 bases lining up with TRBD1. This CDR3 has 14 amino acids. J lost 1 base, V lost 7 bases, and 6 bases had no gene match. CDR1 is WSHSY, CDR2 SAAADI, per germline. Written as DNA, the CDR3 is TGCGCCAGCACCAAACAGGGGACGAACACTGAAGCTTTCTTT. This codes for CASTKQGTNTEAFF.

The chain joins TRBV28 to TRBJ2-5, with a possible D match to TRBD1 (5 bases). The CDR3 is 12 amino acids. Germline CDR1 reads MDHEN; CDR2 reads SYDVKM. V lost 4 bases and J lost 11, with 14 bases in between. This chain's CDR3 is CASSSSGFEQYF. DNA of the CDR3: TGTGCCAGCAGTTCATCAGGGTTTGAGCAGTACTTC.

The chain links TRBV18 to TRBJ1-2; D perhaps matches TRBD1 (5 bases). The germline V and J ends were trimmed by 2 bases and 8 bases, with 12 bases remaining between them. Looked up from germline, CDR1 is KGHSH and CDR2 is LQKENI. This CDR3 comprises 13 residues. The CDR3 loop is CASSPGDFLGYTF. CDR3 DNA: TGTGCCAGCTCACCAGGGGACTTTTTGGGCTACACCTTC.

The chain uses TRBV10-3 and TRBJ2-1, with D possibly called TRBD1 or TRBD2 (5 bases each). V lost 8 bases and J 4 bases, leaving 18 bases between the germline ends. The CDR3 is made up of 15 amino acids. Germline CDR1 reads ENHRY; CDR2 reads SYGVKD. CDR3 sequence: CAIWDGVQKYNEQFF. DNA for the CDR3: TGTGCCATCTGGGACGGGGTTCAGAAATACAATGAGCAGTTCTTC.

This rearrangement joins TRBV27 to TRBJ2-7, with 7 bases that match TRBD2. The trim removed 3 bases at V and 4 bases at J, leaving 6 bases unmatched. Germline-derived CDR1 and CDR2 are MNHEY and SMNVEV (reference sequence). The CDR3 consists of 14 residues. In DNA form, the CDR3 reads TGTGCCAGCAGTTTGTCCCCAGCGGGGTACGAGCAGTACTTC. Translation gives CASSLSPAGYEQYF.

The CDR3 bases are TGTGCCAGCAGTTTACCGAAGGGACAGGGCACAGATACGCAGTATTTT. Amino acids: CASSLPKGQGTDTQYF. This chain uses TRBV28 with TRBJ2-3; 8 bases line up with TRBD1. The CDR3 contains 16 residues. Germline V gene data show CDR1 as MDHEN and CDR2 as SYDVKM. The junction had 5 bases not matched to a gene; V was cut back by 2 bases and J by 1 base.

The chain combines TRBV5-4 with TRBJ2-1; TRBD2 matches 14 bases. The CDR3 loop spans 19 amino acids. Trimming at V came to 2 bases and at J to 7 bases, leaving 14 bases not matched to a gene. CDR1 is SGHNT and CDR2 is YYREEE in the germline V gene (reference sequence). CDR3 in amino acids: CASSFGTGVGTSGSNEQFF. CDR3 in DNA: TGTGCCAGCAGCTTCGGGACAGGGGTCGGGACTAGCGGGAGTAATGAGCAGTTCTTC.

The V gene is TRBV30, the J gene TRBJ2-5, with unresolved D. This CDR3 spans 13 amino acids. Germline values: CDR1 GTSNPN, CDR2 SVGIG (reference sequence). V lost 0 bases and J lost 4, with 9 bases in between. The CDR3 is CAWSVLKRETQYF. The DNA of the CDR3 is TGTGCCTGGAGTGTACTCAAGAGAGAGACCCAGTACTTC.

This sequence joins TRBV7-8 and TRBJ2-7; TRBD2 might be the D (6 bases). V was shortened by 6 bases and J by 7 bases, with 22 bases between the two germline ends. CDR3 size: 15 residues. The germline V gene has CDR1 SGHVS and CDR2 FQNEAQ. In DNA, the CDR3 is TGTGCCAGCAGTCCATCGGGGACTCTCCGCCTGGAGCAGTACTTC. It codes for CASSPSGTLRLEQYF.

V and J are TRBV6-5 and TRBJ1-1; a possible D gene is TRBD1 (6 bases). The CDR3 extends over 13 amino acids. Germline V gene sequence: CDR1 MNHEY, CDR2 SVGAGI. Trimming cost V 8 bases and J 3 bases, with 13 bases left between them. This chain's CDR3 is CASGGPVHTEAFF. In DNA, the CDR3 is TGTGCCAGCGGGGGGCCGGTCCACACTGAAGCTTTCTTT.